This TCR beta chain was observed in a study of T cell repertoires in cytomegalovirus infection (dated by TCRdb to between 2019 and 2020). In terms of the full investigation: Peptide stimulations targeted recently identified HLA-C-restricted CMV epitopes, whose presentation resists viral immunomodulation, together with well-studied HLA-B-restricted epitopes. Because public TCR beta signatures pointed to carriage of CMV infection together with the matching HLA type, the HLA type of each donor mattered for the analysis.

This clonotype was observed a single time. This clone's antigen is unknown. Base qualities are not at hand, and no much larger clone is one base apart. Just one read gives weak support. The CDR3 runs 15 residues from the cysteine to the phenylalanine. Just the 45-base CDR3 DNA is kept, in frame starting at base 1. V loses 6 bases of germline sequence and J loses 2 bases, and the interval between the two ends is 14 bases. The reads were generated on an Illumina HiSeq 1500. In-frame beta chains were kept once TCRdb had trimmed the public reads at Q25 with fastp and called clones with MiXCR. Entries are consolidated by CDR3 protein sequence, retaining the most common genes and DNA. The sample table contains 45,000 to 50,000 distinct CDR3 sequences; only one count was recorded for roughly 19% of them. In total, the top ten clones hold about 53% of the sample. Overall study outcomes, separate from this receptor: In both this cohort and an independent cohort of over 350 donors, the cumulative frequency of public TCR beta family members distinguished carriers of CMV infection plus the relevant HLA type. The ex vivo response was dominated by HLA-C-restricted CMV-specific TCR beta clonotypes, and the single most frequent clonotype in two of eight donors was supplied by these HLA-C-restricted clonotypes.

The treatment or condition label for this specimen denotes: in vitro stimulation with specific CMV peptide epitopes to enrich CMV-specific T cells. The receptor's source is a human donor in good health (CMV status not recorded). Some clones in this sample may be carry-over from other donors' samples. Specimen: CD8+ T cells from cultured PBMCs, collected from culture after CMV antigen stimulation. The chain is encoded by TRBV12-3 or TRBV12-4 joined to TRBJ1-5; perhaps TRBD1 is the D gene, with 5 bases matching. The nucleotide sequence is TGTGCCAGCAGCCGACAGAAAATCGGCAATCAGCCCCAGCATTTT. It encodes CASSRQKIGNQPQHF.